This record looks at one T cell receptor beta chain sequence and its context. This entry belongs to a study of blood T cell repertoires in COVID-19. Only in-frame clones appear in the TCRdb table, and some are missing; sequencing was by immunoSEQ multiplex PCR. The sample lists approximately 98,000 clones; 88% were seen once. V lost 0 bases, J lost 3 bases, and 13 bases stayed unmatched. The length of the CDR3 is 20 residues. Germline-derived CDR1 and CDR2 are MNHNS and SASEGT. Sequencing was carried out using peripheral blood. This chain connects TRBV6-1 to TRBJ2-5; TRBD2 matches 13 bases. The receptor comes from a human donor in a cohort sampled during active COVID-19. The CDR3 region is CASSEAGVGTSGEGEETQYF. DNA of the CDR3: TGTGCCAGCAGTGAAGCGGGGGTGGGGACTAGCGGGGAAGGAGAAGAGACCCAGTACTTC.